A few counts support the clone carrying this T cell receptor beta chain. Between the trimmed V and J ends, which lost 5 bases and 3 bases, there was a span of 13 bases. CDR3 size: 15 residues. In germline, CDR1 is MDHEN, CDR2 SYDVKM. Researchers took RNA transcripts and amplified the TCR beta CDR3 regions from them. RT-PCR in the first round (using the HTBI primer set) targeted the TCR CDR3. MiXCR was run by TCRdb on the multiplex PCR reads, yielding one entry per CDR3 protein. The profile shows about half a million distinct CDR3 sequences, 16% of them singletons. The data belong to a study of T cells in Graves' hyperthyroidism and ophthalmopathy.

This sequence joins TRBV28 and TRBJ1-4, with a tentative D call TRBD1 (6 bases). This clonotype was obtained from a woman aged 30 to 39 with Graves' ophthalmopathy. The specimen was blood. The DNA of the CDR3 is TGTGCCAGCAGTAGTACAGGGTTGGCTAATGAAAAACTGTTTTTT. Translated, it gives CASSSTGLANEKLFF.